These T cell receptor beta chains were read from a single sample in a study of control samples from healthy donors and cancer patients. TCRdb keeps only in-frame clones here, not all; method: immunoSEQ multiplex PCR. The sample records roughly 150,000 clones, around 90% being singletons. Sequencing input: blood. These receptors came from a man aged 18 to 30 in good health. Both conserved end residues are part of each CDR3. The order of the fields is CDR3 protein, CDR3 DNA, CDR3 length, J gene, clone size, D gene, V gene. A D gene is named only where the DNA matches it firmly. Some rows have no size entry. The others give once, few or many, or a class for an expanded clone.

CASSVGPEGNQPQHF TGTGCCAGCAGCGTAGGTCCTGAGGGCAATCAGCCCCAGCATTTT 15 TRBJ1-5 - - TRBV9
CASSIPTGSNYGYTF TGTGCCAGTAGTATCCCGACAGGTTCTAACTATGGCTACACCTTC 15 TRBJ1-2 once - TRBV19
CASRSDRTYEQYF TGTGCCAGCAGGTCGGACAGGACCTACGAGCAGTACTTC 13 TRBJ2-7 - TRBD1 TRBV2
CASSRRALRGSGANVLTF TGTGCCAGCAGCCGAAGGGCTTTGCGGGGCTCTGGGGCCAACGTCCTGACTTTC 18 TRBJ2-6 - - TRBV11-2
CASSQGAAREQYF TGTGCCAGCAGCCAAGGGGCGGCGCGCGAGCAGTACTTC 13 TRBJ2-7 - - TRBV7-3
CSGQGSYGYTF TGCAGTGGTCAGGGGTCCTATGGCTACACCTTC 11 TRBJ1-2 - - TRBV20-1
CASSLGTVPSSNTGELFF TGTGCCAGCAGCCTCGGGACAGTACCTAGTTCGAACACCGGGGAGCTGTTTTTT 18 TRBJ2-2 - TRBD1 TRBV3-1/TRBV3-2
CASSVDPLRPEAFF TGTGCCAGCAGCGTAGACCCCCTGCGTCCTGAAGCTTTCTTT 14 TRBJ1-1 - - TRBV9
CSVEPGGAGELFF TGCAGCGTTGAACCCGGGGGGGCCGGGGAGCTGTTTTTT 13 TRBJ2-2 - TRBD2 TRBV29-1
CASSPSRGDETQYF TGTGCCAGCAGCCCGTCTCGGGGGGATGAGACCCAGTACTTC 14 TRBJ2-5 - TRBD2 TRBV5-5
CALEGTLYTYNEQFF TGTGCCCTAGAGGGGACTCTATATACCTACAATGAGCAGTTCTTC 15 TRBJ2-1 - - TRBV7-9
CASTGARGYTF TGTGCCAGCACGGGGGCGCGGGGCTACACCTTC 11 TRBJ1-2 - - TRBV6-5
CASSFFRETQYF TGTGCCAGCAGCTTTTTTAGGGAGACCCAGTACTTC 12 TRBJ2-5 - - TRBV13
CASAASGGTYEQYF TGTGCCAGTGCTGCTAGCGGGGGTACCTACGAGCAGTACTTC 14 TRBJ2-7 - TRBD2 TRBV19
CASSLEGLAGASTDTQYF TGTGCCAGCAGCTTGGAGGGGCTAGCGGGTGCTAGCACAGATACGCAGTATTTT 18 TRBJ2-3 - TRBD2 TRBV5-6
CASSSGLISTDTQYF TGTGCCAGCAGCTCGGGACTGATTAGCACAGATACGCAGTATTTT 15 TRBJ2-3 - - TRBV11-2
CASKLTPLNYGYTF TGTGCCAGCAAACTTACACCATTAAACTATGGCTACACCTTC 14 TRBJ1-2 - - TRBV28
CASSVRGFHNSPLHF TGTGCCAGCAGTGTCCGGGGATTTCATAATTCACCCCTCCACTTT 15 TRBJ1-6 - - TRBV2
CASSLSEAEQFF TGTGCCAGCAGCCTCAGTGAGGCTGAGCAGTTCTTC 12 TRBJ2-1 - - TRBV3-1/TRBV3-2
CASSLGLPYGYTF TGTGCCAGCAGCTTGGGCTTGCCTTATGGCTACACCTTC 13 TRBJ1-2 - - TRBV5-6
CASSLGPNRDANTQYF TGTGCCAGCAGTTTGGGGCCGAACAGGGATGCGAATACCCAGTACTTC 16 TRBJ2-5 - - TRBV6-4
CASSIFGGTGTKETQYF TGTGCCAGCAGCATCTTCGGGGGGACAGGGACTAAAGAGACCCAGTACTTC 17 TRBJ2-5 - TRBD1 TRBV7-2
CASSLSRTSGGLRF TGTGCCAGCAGTTTATCCCGGACTAGCGGGGGGCTGAGGTTC 14 TRBJ2-7 - TRBD2 TRBV28
CASSSQGSNQPQHF TGTGCCAGCAGCTCACAGGGCAGCAATCAGCCCCAGCATTTT 14 TRBJ1-5 - - TRBV7-9
CASSLVAGSGQYEQYF TGCGCCAGCAGCTTGGTAGCTGGGAGCGGCCAGTACGAGCAGTACTTC 16 TRBJ2-7 - - TRBV5-1
CASSLEAGETGELFF TGCGCCAGCAGCTTGGAAGCAGGGGAAACCGGGGAGCTGTTTTTT 15 TRBJ2-2 - - TRBV5-1